Following are 23 T cell receptor beta chains from one sample sequenced in a study of cytomegalovirus exposure and HLA in healthy donors (dated by TCRdb to 2016 to 2017). Library construction relied on the immunoSEQ multiplex PCR assay. Sourced from immuneACCESS, this table was stored by TCRdb with only in-frame sequences that have V and J called. A share of the clones is absent; for the studies checked, an unresolved V gene accounts for under half, and the remainder has no known explanation. The table for this sample lists about 160,000 clones; 84% of them were counted only once. The ten largest clones capture roughly a tenth of the sample. The sequenced sample consisted of PBMCs. The source of these receptors is a man younger than 40 in good health and CMV-seropositive.

The V gene is TRBV27, the J gene TRBJ1-1; D perhaps matches TRBD1 (6 bases). This CDR3 is built from 18 residues. Looked up from germline, CDR1 is MNHEY and CDR2 is SMNVEV (reference sequence). The V end lost 2 bases, the J end lost 4 bases, and 23 bases lay between the germline ends. As DNA, the CDR3 is TGTGCCAGCAGTTTAAATTGGGGGGGGCACTCGGTCGGCACTGAAGCTTTCTTT. This gives the protein CASSLNWGGHSVGTEAFF.

The genes are TRBV9 and TRBJ1-1; D ambiguous. From germline, CDR1 is SGDLS and CDR2 YYNGEE. Trimming removed 0 bases from V and 3 bases from J, with 9 bases in between. This CDR3 spans 14 amino acids. The CDR3 bases are TGTGCCAGCAGCGTAGGGATACGGGACACTGAAGCTTTCTTT. Its protein product is CASSVGIRDTEAFF.

The CDR3 DNA reads TGTGCCAGCAGTGCTTCCCCACGGCAGCCCCAGCATTTT. Its protein is CASSASPRQPQHF. This sequence joins TRBV6-5 and TRBJ1-5; no reliable D call. The CDR3 is 13 amino acids. From germline, CDR1 is MNHEY and CDR2 SVGAGI. The V end lost 5 bases, the J end lost 7 bases, and 12 bases lay between the germline ends.

This clone has more than one count but fewer than ten. As DNA, the CDR3 is TGTGCCAGCAGCGTTGACAGGGACTATGGCTACACCTTC. Protein sequence: CASSVDRDYGYTF. This chain connects TRBV9 to TRBJ1-2; 7 positions agree with TRBD1. V was pared by 2 bases and J by 3 bases, with 1 base of the junction left unmatched. The CDR3 is 13 amino acids. Germline V lookup: CDR1 SGDLS, CDR2 YYNGEE.

The genes are TRBV27 and TRBJ2-1; 10 bases are shared with TRBD1. With 3 bases clipped from V and 9 bases from J, the junction kept 8 bases outside the gene matches. The CDR3 spans 15 residues. Germline values: CDR1 MNHEY, CDR2 SMNVEV (reference sequence). CDR3 sequence: CASSFGTGAGGEQFF. The CDR3 nucleotides read TGTGCCAGCAGTTTCGGGACAGGGGCCGGAGGTGAGCAGTTCTTC.

This clone was observed a single time. Other nucleotide sequences in the sample specify the same CDR3. The CDR3 bases are TGTGCCTGGAGTCCGGACAGGGGCACTGAAGCTTTCTTT. This translates into CAWSPDRGTEAFF. The chain recombines TRBV30 with TRBJ1-1; 9 nucleotides match TRBD1. V lost 2 bases and J lost 4; bases outside the gene matches: 2. CDR1 and CDR2 (germline): GTSNPN, SVGIG (reference sequence). The CDR3 covers 13 residues.

Comments on this clone: One junction end disagrees with the germline gene, perhaps due to a read error. The J gene is TRBJ2-1, the V gene TRBV30, with TRBD2 matching 7 bases. Germline CDR1 GTSNPN, CDR2 SVGIG (reference sequence). CDR3 size: 11 residues. The CDR3: CAWSRSGEDVF. Here the CDR3 DNA reads TGTGCCTGGAGTCGCAGCGGGGAGGATGTCTTC.

This clone was detected only once. The chain links TRBV19 to TRBJ1-3; D is ambiguous. V lost 4 bases to trimming and J lost 0 bases, with 7 bases between them. The length of the CDR3 is 14 residues. Germline CDR1 is LNHDA and CDR2 is SQIVND (reference sequence). CDR3 sequence reads: CASSTPRSGNTIYF. The CDR3 coding sequence is TGTGCCAGTAGTACGCCGCGCTCTGGAAACACCATATATTTT.

This chain uses TRBV6-5 with TRBJ1-1, with TRBD1 identical over 7 bases. Trimming took 4 bases from V and 8 from J; bases not matched to a gene: 7. Germline CDR1 MNHEY, CDR2 SVGAGI. The CDR3 extends over 13 amino acids. CDR3 nucleotide sequence: TGTGCCAGCAGTTCATACAGGGGATCCGAAGCTTTCTTT. Translating it yields CASSSYRGSEAFF.

V usage is TRBV5-6 and J usage is TRBJ2-1; 10 bases match TRBD2. The CDR3 consists of 17 residues. CDR1 is SGHDT and CDR2 is YYEEEE in the germline V gene. V lost 4 bases to trimming and J lost 0 bases; unmatched junction nucleotides: 7. DNA of the CDR3: TGTGCCAGCAGCGAGGGGACTAGCGATTACTCCTACAATGAGCAGTTCTTC. Translation gives CASSEGTSDYSYNEQFF.

This chain's CDR3 is CASSLGLAGALSTDTQYF. CDR3 DNA: TGCGCCAGCAGCTTGGGACTAGCGGGGGCCCTTAGCACAGATACGCAGTATTTT. The V call is TRBV5-1, the J call TRBJ2-3; the match to TRBD2 covers 12 bases. J lost 0 bases, V lost 0 bases, and 5 bases had no gene match. This CDR3 has 18 residues. Per the germline V gene, CDR1 is SGHRS and CDR2 is YFSETQ.

The genes are TRBV19 and TRBJ2-1, with TRBD2 identical over 7 bases. This CDR3 is built from 15 residues. The V segment lost 3 bases and the J segment 8 bases; nucleotides outside the gene matches: 10. Germline-derived CDR1 and CDR2 are LNHDA and SQIVND (reference sequence). The CDR3 nucleotides read TGTGCCAGTAGTATGTCCGACCCCACTAGCGATGAGCAGTTCTTC. Translation: CASSMSDPTSDEQFF.

The CDR3 coding sequence is TGTGCCAGCAGGGGAATACAGGGGAAGGGGGGCTACACCTTC. The encoded protein is CASRGIQGKGGYTF. The chain carries TRBV27 and TRBJ1-2, with 7 bases that match TRBD1. The V gene's germline CDR1 is MNHEY and CDR2 SMNVEV (reference sequence). With 6 bases clipped from V and 8 bases from J, the junction kept 12 bases outside the gene matches. The length of the CDR3 is 14 residues.

The V gene is TRBV5-1, the J gene TRBJ2-7; unclear D gene. V was clipped by 4 bases and J by 3 bases, with 14 bases between them. CDR1 SGHRS and CDR2 YFSETQ come from the germline V gene. The CDR3 spans 14 residues. The CDR3 protein is CASSPGTEIYEQYF. The CDR3 DNA is TGCGCCAGCAGCCCCGGTACAGAGATCTACGAGCAGTACTTC.

This clone was seen a few times. The chain joins TRBV4-2 to TRBJ2-1; the match to TRBD1 covers 7 bases. The CDR3 contains 15 residues. With 3 bases clipped from V and 7 bases from J, the junction kept 9 bases outside the gene matches. Germline-derived CDR1 and CDR2 are LGHNA and YNFKEQ. CDR3 in amino acids: CASSHGQAGTNEQFF. DNA for the CDR3: TGTGCCAGCAGCCACGGACAGGCCGGTACGAATGAGCAGTTCTTC.

This chain joins TRBV6-5 and TRBJ2-1; 9 bases are shared with TRBD2. The CDR3 totals 15 residues. V was pared by 0 bases and J by 8 bases, with 5 bases of the junction left unmatched. In germline, CDR1 is MNHEY, CDR2 SVGAGI. DNA for the CDR3: TGTGCCAGCAGTTACTCGCTAGCGGGACGAGATGAGCAGTTCTTC. Its protein product is CASSYSLAGRDEQFF.

V gene TRBV19 combines with J gene TRBJ2-6; maybe TRBD1 (6 bases). The CDR3 is 16 amino acids. Looked up from germline, CDR1 is LNHDA and CDR2 is SQIVND (reference sequence). The V and J ends lost 0 bases and 4 bases respectively, with 10 bases between them. CDR3: CASSIEGAAGANVLTF. CDR3 sequence (DNA): TGTGCCAGTAGTATAGAGGGGGCGGCCGGGGCCAACGTCCTGACTTTC. The full variable domain, in which reference TRBV19 and TRBJ2-6 provide the parts outside the CDR3, is DGGITQSPKYLFRKEGQNVTLSCEQNLNHDAMYWYRQDPGQGLRLIYYSQIVNDFQKGDIAEGYSVSREKKESFPLTVTSAQKNPTAFYLCASSIEGAAGANVLTFGAGSRLTVL.

CDR3 sequence reads: CASSQAGGGRGEQYF. The CDR3 nucleotides are TGCGCCAGCAGCCAAGCGGGGGGAGGAAGGGGCGAGCAGTACTTC. The V call is TRBV4-1, the J call TRBJ2-7; TRBD2 agrees at 7 bases. The CDR3 length is 15 residues. From germline, CDR1 is MGHRA and CDR2 YSYEKL. V lost 1 base and J lost 6; bases outside the gene matches: 9.

This chain uses TRBV11-2 with TRBJ1-3, with unresolved D. The CDR3 totals 12 residues. CDR1 is SGHAT and CDR2 is FQNNGV in the germline V gene. V dropped 8 bases and J dropped 4 bases, with 9 bases sitting between them. CDR3 region: CASAEAGNTIYF. The DNA for the CDR3 is TGTGCCAGCGCCGAAGCCGGAAACACCATATATTTT.

The J gene is TRBJ2-2, the V gene TRBV7-6; 7 nucleotides align to TRBD1. The CDR3 length is 15 residues. Unmatched junction bases numbered 6, after V lost 2 bases and J lost 6 bases. Looked up from germline, CDR1 is SGHVS and CDR2 is FNYEAQ. The CDR3 is CASSLRTGSPGELFF. In nucleotides, the CDR3 is TGTGCCAGCAGCTTACGGACAGGATCCCCCGGGGAGCTGTTTTTT.

The J gene is TRBJ2-5, the V gene TRBV9; a possible D gene is TRBD1 (6 bases). Germline assignment: CDR1 SGDLS and CDR2 YYNGEE. The CDR3 spans 13 residues. The ends were cut back, 4 bases at V and 2 bases at J, with 9 bases in the middle. Here the CDR3 DNA reads TGTGCCAGCAGCCGAGGACAGCAAGAGACCCAGTACTTC. Its protein is CASSRGQQETQYF.

This clone was observed a handful of times. Other DNA variants within this sample encode the same CDR3. The chain has TRBV4-3 and TRBJ2-7; TRBD2 aligns across 7 bases. V was pared by 1 base and J by 4 bases, with 4 bases of the junction left unmatched. Per germline, CDR1 LGHNA and CDR2 YSLEER. The length of the CDR3 is 14 residues. The CDR3: CASSQGRGGYEQYF. The DNA of the CDR3 is TGCGCCAGCAGCCAAGGGCGCGGGGGATACGAGCAGTACTTC.

The chain has TRBV29-1 and TRBJ2-3, with 15 bases identical to TRBD2. The CDR3 loop spans 18 amino acids. Looked up from germline, CDR1 is SQVTM and CDR2 is ANQGSEA. Trimming took 1 base from V and 6 from J; bases not matched to a gene: 11. The CDR3 region has the DNA TGCAGCGTTGAAGGAGGGACTAGCGGGAGGACCCCATTGGATACGCAGTATTTT. Its protein product is CSVEGGTSGRTPLDTQYF.